This TCR beta chain was retrieved from a study of blood T cell repertoires in COVID-19. Clones were read by immunoSEQ multiplex PCR, and TCRdb kept only the in-frame ones, dropping some. The sample shows roughly 80,000 clones, more than 75% of them seen only once. The CDR3 contains 15 residues. Germline V gene data show CDR1 as SEHNR and CDR2 as FQNEAQ (reference sequence). The ends were cut back, 2 bases at V and 0 bases at J, with 10 bases in the middle. The chain is built from TRBV7-9 and TRBJ1-1, with D tentatively TRBD1 (6 bases). The sequenced sample was peripheral blood. The sequence was obtained from a woman in her fifties or sixties with acute or convalescent COVID-19. CDR3 DNA: TGTGCCAGCAGCTTAAAGGGGGTGATGAACACTGAAGCTTTCTTT. It codes for CASSLKGVMNTEAFF.